One and the same sample provided the 13 T cell receptor beta chains below, sequenced in a study of blood T cell repertoires in COVID-19. Assay used: immunoSEQ multiplex PCR; TCRdb lists only in-frame clones, some missing. This table holds 170,000 or so clones, 85% to 90% found once. Sequencing was carried out using peripheral blood. The receptors stem from a woman aged 18 to 35 who had recovered from COVID-19.

The chain carries TRBV7-2 and TRBJ1-6; TRBD1 is a possible D gene (6 bases). CDR3 length: 14 residues. V was cut by 5 bases and J by 4 bases, with 9 bases left in between. The germline V gene has CDR1 SGHTA and CDR2 FQGNSA. In DNA form, the CDR3 reads TGTGCCAGCAGCAACGGACAGTATAATTCACCCCTCCACTTT. As protein: CASSNGQYNSPLHF.

This chain connects TRBV5-8 to TRBJ2-4; D remains ambiguous. The CDR3 is 11 amino acids. Germline V gene sequence: CDR1 SGHTS, CDR2 YDEGEE. V was shortened by 1 base and J by 8 bases, with 4 bases between the two germline ends. DNA for the CDR3: TGTGCCAGCAGCTTGCTTGACATTCAGTACTTC. Translation gives CASSLLDIQYF.

V usage is TRBV2 and J usage is TRBJ1-2; D may be TRBD1 (5 bases). V lost 8 bases, J lost 4 bases, and 11 bases lay in between. Per germline, CDR1 SNHLY and CDR2 FYNNEI. The CDR3 runs to 12 residues. The CDR3 DNA is TGTGCCAGCTGCCGGGACTTCTATGGCTACACCTTC. This codes for CASCRDFYGYTF. The entire variable domain, with the rest obtained from reference TRBV2 and TRBJ1-2, is as follows: EPEVTQTPSHQVTQMGQEVILRCVPISNHLYFYWYRQILGQKVEFLVSFYNNEISEKSEIFDDQFSVERPDGSNFTLKIRSTKLEDSAMYFCASCRDFYGYTFGSGTRLTVV.

The V call is TRBV2, the J call TRBJ2-7, with 11 bases lining up with TRBD2. This CDR3 has 16 residues. J lost 5 bases, V lost 6 bases, and 12 bases had no gene match. Germline V lookup: CDR1 SNHLY, CDR2 FYNNEI. The CDR3 loop is CASRSQLAGERNEQYV. The CDR3 DNA reads TGTGCCAGCAGAAGCCAACTAGCGGGAGAGAGGAACGAGCAGTACGTC.

The genes are TRBV19 and TRBJ2-2; perhaps TRBD2 as D (6 bases). CDR3 length: 16 residues. V was clipped by 3 bases and J by 5 bases, with 16 bases between them. Per germline, CDR1 LNHDA and CDR2 SQIVND (reference sequence). Written as DNA, the CDR3 is TGTGCCAGTAGTATTCTTTCGGGAGTCGGAACCGGGGAGCTGTTTTTT. Translation gives CASSILSGVGTGELFF.

The chain carries TRBV2 and TRBJ2-7; 12 bases line up with TRBD1. Per germline, CDR1 SNHLY and CDR2 FYNNEI. Trimming took 5 bases from V and 6 from J; bases not matched to a gene: 8. CDR3 length: 15 residues. CDR3 nucleotides: TGTGCCAGCAGTCGTCTAGGGACAGGGGGCGGCGAGCAGTACGTC. This sequence encodes CASSRLGTGGGEQYV.

This clone was seen only a few times. This specimen includes other DNA sequences encoding the same CDR3. This chain connects TRBV7-3 to TRBJ1-1; D is uncertain. Germline lookup yields CDR1 SGHTA and CDR2 FQGTGA. The CDR3 spans 14 residues. V gave up 0 bases and J gave up 7 bases, with 12 bases separating them. CDR3 in amino acids: CASSLTGGVGEAFF. CDR3 nucleotide sequence: TGTGCCAGCAGCTTAACAGGCGGGGTCGGTGAAGCTTTCTTT.

The chain is built from TRBV4-1 and TRBJ2-7, with a weak D call TRBD1 (5 bases). This CDR3 comprises 18 residues. V lost 2 bases and J 3 bases, leaving 23 bases between the germline ends. Germline V gene lookup returns CDR1 MGHRA and CDR2 YSYEKL. CDR3: CASSQLAVSGNPHYEQYV. The CDR3 DNA reads TGCGCCAGCAGCCAATTAGCCGTGTCAGGGAACCCTCACTACGAGCAGTACGTC.

The rearrangement uses TRBV3-1 (or the pseudogene TRBV3-2) and TRBJ1-1; 8 bases line up with TRBD1. Germline V gene sequence: CDR1 LGHDT, CDR2 YNNKEL (reference sequence). Trimming cost V 1 base and J 2 bases; bases outside gene matches: 3. The CDR3 loop spans 15 amino acids. The CDR3 DNA reads as TGTGCCAGCAGCCAAGGAGGACAGGGCAACACTGAAGCTTTCTTT. Amino acids: CASSQGGQGNTEAFF.

The sample holds one count of this clone. The genes are TRBV19 and TRBJ2-3; 7 positions match TRBD1. This CDR3 is 19 amino acids long. V was clipped by 0 bases and J by 5 bases; unmatched bases: 17. The germline V gene has CDR1 LNHDA and CDR2 SQIVND (reference sequence). Written as DNA, the CDR3 is TGTGCCAGTAGTATAGACTTTTTACTTGGAACAGGGGCAGAAGATACGCAGTATTTT. Its protein is CASSIDFLLGTGAEDTQYF.

The chain is built from TRBV2 and TRBJ2-1; 8 bases match TRBD2. The CDR3 loop spans 15 amino acids. V was pared by 6 bases and J by 2 bases, with 6 bases of the junction left unmatched. Germline CDR1 SNHLY, CDR2 FYNNEI. The CDR3 DNA reads TGTGCCAGCAGCGGAATTAGCGGGGCCTACAATGAGCAGTTCTTC. This encodes CASSGISGAYNEQFF.

V is TRBV14 and J is TRBJ1-3; TRBD1 agrees at 11 bases. The junction had 7 bases not matched to a gene; V was cut back by 4 bases and J by 2 bases. The CDR3 covers 17 residues. CDR1 SGHDN and CDR2 FVKESK come from the germline V gene. The CDR3 region has the DNA TGTGCCAGCAGCCGCTTTTCGGGACAGGGGGCTGGAAACACCATATATTTT. It is translated as CASSRFSGQGAGNTIYF.

CDR3 amino acids: CATSDSGRVSETQYF. The CDR3 DNA sequence: TGTGCCACCAGTGATTCGGGAAGGGTTAGTGAGACCCAGTACTTC. The chain uses TRBV24-1 and TRBJ2-5; a weak D match, TRBD2 (5 bases). Between the trimmed V and J ends, which lost 2 bases and 5 bases, there was a span of 14 bases. Germline V gene sequence: CDR1 KGHDR, CDR2 SFDVKD. This CDR3 spans 15 amino acids.